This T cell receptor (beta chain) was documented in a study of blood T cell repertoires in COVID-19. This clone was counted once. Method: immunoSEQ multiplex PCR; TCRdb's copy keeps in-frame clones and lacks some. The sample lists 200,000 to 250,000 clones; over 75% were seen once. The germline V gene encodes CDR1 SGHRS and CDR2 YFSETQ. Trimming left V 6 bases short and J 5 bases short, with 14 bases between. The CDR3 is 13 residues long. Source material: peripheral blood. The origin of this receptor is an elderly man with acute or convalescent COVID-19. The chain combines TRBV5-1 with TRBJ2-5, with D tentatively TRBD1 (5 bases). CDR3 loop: CASTKQDRETQYF. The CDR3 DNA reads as TGCGCCAGCACAAAACAGGATCGGGAGACCCAGTACTTC.